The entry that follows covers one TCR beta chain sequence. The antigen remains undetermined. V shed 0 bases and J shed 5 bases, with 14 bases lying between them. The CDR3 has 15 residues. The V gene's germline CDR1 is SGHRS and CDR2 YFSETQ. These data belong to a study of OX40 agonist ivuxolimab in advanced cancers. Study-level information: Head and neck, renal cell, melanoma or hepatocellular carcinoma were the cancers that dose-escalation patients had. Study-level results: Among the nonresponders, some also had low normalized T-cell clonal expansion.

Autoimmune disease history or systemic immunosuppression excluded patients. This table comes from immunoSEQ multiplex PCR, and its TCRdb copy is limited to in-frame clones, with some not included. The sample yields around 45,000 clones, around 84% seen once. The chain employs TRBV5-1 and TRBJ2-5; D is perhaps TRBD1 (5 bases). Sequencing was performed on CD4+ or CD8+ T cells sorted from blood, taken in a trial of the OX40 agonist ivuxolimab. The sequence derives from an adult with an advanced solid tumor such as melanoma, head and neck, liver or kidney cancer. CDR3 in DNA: TGCGCCAGCAGCTTGGAGGGGCTGGTAAGGGAGACCCAGTACTTC. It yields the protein CASSLEGLVRETQYF.